The 3 T cell receptor beta chains below come from one sample, sequenced in a study of blood T cell repertoires in COVID-19. Sequenced by immunoSEQ multiplex PCR; TCRdb stores in-frame clones only, minus some. This table holds about 200,000 clones, 80% to 90% found once. Sequencing was performed on PBMCs or T cells enriched from blood (not recorded which). These receptors all come from a woman aged 40 to 50 with acute COVID-19.

V gene TRBV7-2 combines with J gene TRBJ2-3, with D possibly matching TRBD1 (6 bases). Between the trimmed V and J ends, which lost 5 bases and 4 bases, there was a span of 10 bases. Germline lookup yields CDR1 SGHTA and CDR2 FQGNSA. This CDR3 contains 13 residues. CDR3 sequence: CASSPNRADTQYF. DNA for the CDR3: TGTGCCAGCAGCCCGAACAGGGCAGATACGCAGTATTTT.

This chain joins TRBV7-2 and TRBJ2-2, with 7 nucleotides matching TRBD1. Germline-derived CDR1 and CDR2 are SGHTA and FQGNSA. This CDR3 has 16 residues. Trimming at V came to 3 bases and at J to 5 bases, leaving 9 bases not matched to a gene. CDR3 sequence reads: CASSFFTGVGTGELFF. In DNA, the CDR3 is TGTGCCAGCAGCTTTTTTACAGGGGTGGGGACCGGGGAGCTGTTTTTT.

This chain connects TRBV28 to TRBJ2-3, with 8 bases aligning to TRBD2. V shed 3 bases and J 1 base; nucleotides not matched to a gene: 9. This CDR3 is 17 amino acids long. The V gene's germline CDR1 is MDHEN and CDR2 SYDVKM. The CDR3 is CASSFAASGLRTDTQYF. The CDR3 DNA is TGTGCCAGCAGTTTTGCTGCTAGCGGGCTTCGCACAGATACGCAGTATTTT.